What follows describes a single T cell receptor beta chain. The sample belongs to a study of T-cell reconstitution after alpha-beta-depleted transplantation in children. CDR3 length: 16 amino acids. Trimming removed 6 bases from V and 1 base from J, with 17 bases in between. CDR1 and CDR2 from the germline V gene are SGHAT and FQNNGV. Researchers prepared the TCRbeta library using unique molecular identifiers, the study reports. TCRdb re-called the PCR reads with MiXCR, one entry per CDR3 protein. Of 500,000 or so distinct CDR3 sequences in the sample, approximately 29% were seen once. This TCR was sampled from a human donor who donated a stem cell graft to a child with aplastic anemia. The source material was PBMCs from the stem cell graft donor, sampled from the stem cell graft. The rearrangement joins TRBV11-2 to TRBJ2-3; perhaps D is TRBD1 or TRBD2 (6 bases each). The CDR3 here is CASSPGRRGGTDTQYF. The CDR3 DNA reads TGTGCCAGCAGTCCCGGCCGGAGGGGGGGCACAGATACGCAGTATTTT.